This passage covers 14 T cell receptor beta chains from one sample sequenced in a study of T cell responses to AZD1222 COVID-19 vaccine. Generated by immunoSEQ multiplex PCR, the TCRdb table keeps only in-frame clones and is missing some. The table lists about 150,000 clones, 90% of them singletons. The starting material was peripheral blood, obtained on day 0 of AZD1222 vaccination. These receptors were obtained from an adult in good health.

The V and J genes are TRBV4-3 and TRBJ1-2; D might be TRBD1 (6 bases). This CDR3 spans 16 amino acids. V was trimmed by 3 bases and J by 6 bases, leaving 20 bases between them. CDR1 and CDR2 (germline): LGHNA, YSLEER. The CDR3 DNA reads TGCGCCAGCAGCCAGGAAACAGGGATTTTGGCTCATGGCTACACCTTC. This gives the protein CASSQETGILAHGYTF.

The table lists this clone with a count of one. J is TRBJ1-5 and V is TRBV27; D may be TRBD1 (6 bases). V shed 2 bases and J shed 1 base, with 15 bases lying between them. CDR3 length: 17 amino acids. From germline, CDR1 is MNHEY and CDR2 SMNVEV (reference sequence). This CDR3 reads CASSLGGGGASNQPQHF. The CDR3 coding sequence is TGTGCCAGCAGTTTAGGTGGAGGGGGGGCGAGCAATCAGCCCCAGCATTTT.

The chain uses TRBV7-8 and TRBJ1-2, with 10 bases matching TRBD1. V lost 7 bases, J lost 4 bases, and 15 bases stayed unmatched. The CDR3 sequence is 17 residues long. CDR1 and CDR2 (germline): SGHVS, FQNEAQ. In nucleotides, the CDR3 is TGTGCCAGCACCCCCTACATGGGGACAGGGGCGGTCTATGGCTACACCTTC. Amino acid sequence: CASTPYMGTGAVYGYTF.

This chain joins TRBV19 and TRBJ1-6; weak D call: TRBD1 (5 bases). Trimming took off 4 bases at V and 8 bases at J, with 15 bases between the two ends. CDR3 length equals 15 residues. Per the germline V gene, CDR1 is LNHDA and CDR2 is SQIVND (reference sequence). The CDR3 is CASSTSGTYYSPLHF. The CDR3 nucleotides are TGTGCCAGTAGTACCTCCGGGACGTACTATTCACCCCTCCACTTT.

This chain links TRBV28 with TRBJ2-7; D may be TRBD2 (6 bases). The V and J ends lost 2 bases and 3 bases respectively, with 17 bases between them. The germline V gene encodes CDR1 MDHEN and CDR2 SYDVKM. The CDR3 sequence is 16 residues long. The CDR3 loop is CASSLVGPGANYEQYF. DNA for the CDR3: TGTGCCAGCAGTTTAGTGGGACCGGGAGCTAACTACGAGCAGTACTTC.

To note about this clone: Within the sample, other DNA sequences also encode this same CDR3. The CDR3 DNA reads as TGTGCCAGTAGGGACAGAGGTAATTCACCCCTCCACTTT. As protein: CASRDRGNSPLHF. The chain combines TRBV19 with TRBJ1-6; tentatively, D is TRBD1 (6 bases). Germline CDR1 reads LNHDA; CDR2 reads SQIVND (reference sequence). With 6 bases removed from V and 6 bases from J, the gap between germline ends came to 9 bases. This CDR3 contains 13 residues.

The chain uses TRBV18 and TRBJ2-7, with no clear D. Trimming pared 4 bases from V and 3 bases from J, leaving 16 bases between. Germline V CDR1 and CDR2: KGHSH, LQKENI. This CDR3 contains 15 residues. This chain's CDR3 is CASSLYDGSNYEQYF. DNA for the CDR3: TGTGCCAGCTCACTTTATGACGGCTCGAACTACGAGCAGTACTTC.

The sample holds one count of this clone. This sequence joins TRBV18 and TRBJ2-7; no reliable D call. CDR3 length equals 13 residues. Germline assignment: CDR1 KGHSH and CDR2 LQKENI. Trimming pared 6 bases from V and 2 bases from J, leaving 11 bases between. The CDR3 region is CASSPIGTYEQYF. CDR3 bases: TGTGCCAGCTCGCCAATAGGGACCTACGAGCAGTACTTC.

This clone was detected ten times or more. This chain connects TRBV2 to TRBJ1-2; no clear D. Per germline, CDR1 SNHLY and CDR2 FYNNEI. CDR3 size: 13 residues. The ends were cut back, 0 bases at V and 0 bases at J, with 2 bases in the middle. The CDR3: CASSEAANYGYTF. In nucleotides, the CDR3 is TGTGCCAGCAGTGAAGCTGCTAACTATGGCTACACCTTC. The whole variable domain, filled in from reference TRBV2 and TRBJ1-2, reads EPEVTQTPSHQVTQMGQEVILRCVPISNHLYFYWYRQILGQKVEFLVSFYNNEISEKSEIFDDQFSVERPDGSNFTLKIRSTKLEDSAMYFCASSEAANYGYTFGSGTRLTVV.

A remark on this clone: Mismatch with germline at one junction end may stem from a read error. The V gene is TRBV6-2 or TRBV6-3, the J gene TRBJ2-5; TRBD1 agrees at 8 bases. This CDR3 is built from 15 residues. Germline-derived CDR1 and CDR2 are MNHEY and SVGEGT. CDR3 sequence: CASSYSGTGVGTQYF. Written as DNA, the CDR3 is TGTGCCAGCAGCTACTCGGGGACAGGCGTGGGGACCCAGTACTTC.

V is TRBV5-6 and J is TRBJ2-2, with D unclear. CDR1 and CDR2 from the germline V gene are SGHDT and YYEEEE. The CDR3 spans 18 residues. V lost 0 bases and J lost 3, with 18 bases in between. CDR3 in amino acids: CASSLGLAPGPDTGELFF. As DNA, the CDR3 is TGTGCCAGCAGCTTGGGGTTAGCACCAGGCCCCGACACCGGGGAGCTGTTTTTT.

The chain is built from TRBV20-1 and TRBJ2-2, with no clear D. This CDR3 is built from 13 residues. Germline V gene data show CDR1 as DFQATT and CDR2 as SNEGSKA (reference sequence). Between the trimmed V and J ends, which lost 3 bases and 9 bases, there was a span of 14 bases. CDR3: CSASGRMGRELFF. As DNA, the CDR3 is TGCAGTGCTAGTGGCAGGATGGGCCGGGAGCTGTTTTTT.

The gene calls are TRBV6-5 and TRBJ2-7; TRBD1 matches 7 bases. The CDR3 contains 15 residues. Germline CDR1 reads MNHEY; CDR2 reads SVGAGI. J gave up 1 base and V 6 bases, and 9 bases lay outside the gene matches. The CDR3 reads CASRQTQGVSYEQYF. The CDR3 region has the DNA TGTGCCAGCAGGCAGACTCAGGGGGTATCCTACGAGCAGTACTTC.

Of note for this clone: The sample holds other DNA sequences that translate to the same CDR3. The chain joins TRBV5-1 to TRBJ2-5; D is possibly TRBD2 (5 bases). V dropped 0 bases and J dropped 1 base, with 7 bases sitting between them. Per germline, CDR1 SGHRS and CDR2 YFSETQ. The CDR3 has 14 amino acids. CDR3 sequence (DNA): TGCGCCAGCAGCTTGGCCAGCGGCCAAGAGACCCAGTACTTC. It specifies CASSLASGQETQYF.